Shown below are 9 T cell receptor beta chains from a single sample sequenced in a study of cytomegalovirus exposure and HLA in healthy donors. The PCR made use of 60 Vbeta and 13 Jbeta primers. Produced via immunoSEQ multiplex PCR; TCRdb's table is partial and in-frame only. The table shows about 170,000 clones, with 80% occurring only once. The sequenced sample consisted of PBMCs. Source of these receptors: a male donor in good health and CMV-seronegative.

This clone appeared once. The junction and the germline gene differ at one end; a read error may be behind it. Other nucleotide sequences in the sample specify the same CDR3. The J gene is TRBJ1-2, the V gene TRBV2; 7 bases map to TRBD1. This CDR3 region has 11 residues. CDR1 and CDR2 (germline): SNHLY, FYNNEI. The CDR3 loop is CASSGRTGLLF. DNA for the CDR3: TGTGCCAGCAGTGGAAGGACAGGCCTGCTGTTC.

The chain is built from TRBV6-4 and TRBJ2-6; D possibly corresponds to TRBD1 (5 bases). The germline gives CDR1 MRHNA, CDR2 SNTAGT. This CDR3 has 16 residues. Trimming took off 10 bases at V and 1 base at J, with 17 bases between the two ends. The CDR3 reads CATIGNQGSGANVLTF. CDR3 bases: TGTGCCACCATAGGGAACCAGGGTTCTGGGGCCAACGTCCTGACTTTC.

The chain employs TRBV2 and TRBJ2-5, with 8 bases identical to TRBD1. The germline CDR1 and CDR2 sequences are SNHLY and FYNNEI. The V gene end was trimmed by 6 bases and the J gene end by 5 bases; junction bases not matched to a gene: 11. This CDR3 has 15 amino acids. The CDR3 coding sequence is TGTGCCAGCAGGGATAACTCAGGGGGCAGCGAGACCCAGTACTTC. This sequence encodes CASRDNSGGSETQYF.

The chain uses TRBV10-3 and TRBJ1-2; 7 bases are shared with TRBD1. V dropped 2 bases and J dropped 6; count of bases not matched to a gene: 6. Germline CDR1 ENHRY, CDR2 SYGVKD. The CDR3 has 14 amino acids. CDR3 DNA sequence: TGTGCCATCAGTGAGGACAGGGTTCTGCATGGCTACACCTTC. This codes for CAISEDRVLHGYTF.

This chain uses TRBV5-1 with TRBJ1-2; 11 bases are shared with TRBD1. The CDR3 consists of 15 residues. CDR1 SGHRS and CDR2 YFSETQ come from the germline V gene. After removal of 4 bases from V and 4 bases from J, the junction contained 6 bases not matched to a gene. The CDR3 sequence: CASSRSGTGGYGYTF. The CDR3 bases are TGCGCCAGCAGCCGTTCCGGGACAGGGGGCTATGGCTACACCTTC. The whole variable domain, remainder taken from reference TRBV5-1 and TRBJ1-2, is KAGVTQTPRYLIKTRGQQVTLSCSPISGHRSVSWYQQTPGQGLQFLFEYFSETQRNKGNFPGRFSGRQFSNSRSEMNVSTLELGDSALYLCASSRSGTGGYGYTFGSGTRLTVV.

The V call is TRBV6-1, the J call TRBJ1-2; the D gene is possibly TRBD1 (5 bases). The CDR3 length is 15 residues. V shed 2 bases and J shed 2 bases, with 12 bases lying between them. CDR1 and CDR2 (germline): MNHNS, SASEGT. CDR3 region: CASSEHGGGNYGYTF. Written as DNA, the CDR3 is TGTGCCAGCAGTGAACATGGGGGAGGGAACTATGGCTACACCTTC.

The chain carries TRBV2 and TRBJ1-5; possible D gene TRBD1, 5 bases. The CDR3 has 13 amino acids. Germline V lookup: CDR1 SNHLY, CDR2 FYNNEI. Trimming left V 7 bases short and J 7 bases short, with 14 bases between. DNA for the CDR3: TGTGCCAGCAATTCGGGGGTAGAGCAGCCCCAGCATTTT. It encodes CASNSGVEQPQHF.

The J gene is TRBJ2-7, the V gene TRBV4-1; the D gene is possibly TRBD2 (6 bases). V was shortened by 3 bases and J by 2 bases, with 11 bases between the two germline ends. Germline V gives CDR1 MGHRA, CDR2 YSYEKL. The CDR3 loop spans 14 amino acids. CDR3 DNA: TGCGCCAGCAGCCAGTCGACGGGGGCCTACGAGCAGTACTTC. Protein sequence: CASSQSTGAYEQYF.

V gene TRBV7-8 combines with J gene TRBJ2-1, with D perhaps TRBD1 (6 bases). With 6 bases removed from V and 2 bases from J, the gap between germline ends came to 8 bases. Germline V gene data show CDR1 as SGHVS and CDR2 as FQNEAQ. The CDR3 is 13 residues long. The CDR3 DNA follows: TGTGCCAGCAGGGACAGTGCCTACAATGAGCAGTTCTTC. Protein: CASRDSAYNEQFF.